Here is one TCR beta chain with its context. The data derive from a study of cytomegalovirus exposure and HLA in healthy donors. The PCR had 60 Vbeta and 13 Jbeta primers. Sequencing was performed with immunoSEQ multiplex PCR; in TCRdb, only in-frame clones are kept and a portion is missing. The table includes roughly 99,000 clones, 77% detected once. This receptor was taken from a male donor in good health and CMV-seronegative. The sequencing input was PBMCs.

The CDR3 sequence: CASSETSVSYEQYF. The CDR3 nucleotides read TGTGCCAGCAGTGAGACTAGCGTCTCCTACGAGCAGTACTTC. This chain connects TRBV2 to TRBJ2-7; the match to TRBD2 covers 8 bases. Germline lookup yields CDR1 SNHLY and CDR2 FYNNEI. Unmatched junction bases numbered 1, after V lost 3 bases and J lost 0 bases. The CDR3 is made up of 14 amino acids.